These 7 T cell receptor beta chains came from one sample sequenced in a study of cytomegalovirus exposure and HLA in healthy donors. PCR amplification relied on 60 Vbeta primers (plus 13 Jbeta primers). Libraries were prepared by immunoSEQ multiplex PCR; TCRdb keeps only in-frame clonotypes and omits some of them. The sample lists 150,000 to 200,000 clones; about four fifths were seen once. Sequencing was performed on PBMCs. The receptors originated from a man aged 45-60 years in good health and CMV-seropositive.

The chain carries TRBV28 and TRBJ2-1; possibly TRBD2 for D (5 bases). The V gene's germline CDR1 is MDHEN and CDR2 SYDVKM. The CDR3 has 14 residues. Deletions cut 5 bases from V and 1 base from J, with 9 bases between. CDR3 sequence: CASSRRRSYNEQFF. The CDR3 nucleotides read TGTGCCAGCAGTCGACGGAGGTCCTACAATGAGCAGTTCTTC.

V is TRBV6-1 and J is TRBJ2-2; the match to TRBD2 covers 14 bases. The germline V gene encodes CDR1 MNHNS and CDR2 SASEGT. The CDR3 spans 18 residues. V lost 4 bases, J lost 5 bases, and 9 bases stayed unmatched. The DNA of the CDR3 is TGTGCCAGCAGTGGGGACGGGACTAGCGGGAGTCCGACCGGGGAGCTGTTTTTT. This codes for CASSGDGTSGSPTGELFF.

The gene calls are TRBV6-4 and TRBJ2-5; D possibly corresponds to TRBD2 (5 bases). V lost 10 bases to trimming and J lost 2 bases, with 14 bases between them. There are 13 residues in the CDR3. CDR1 and CDR2 from the germline V gene are MRHNA and SNTAGT. The chain's CDR3 is CAIGEQYQETQYF. DNA of the CDR3: TGTGCCATCGGGGAACAGTATCAAGAGACCCAGTACTTC.

The DNA for the CDR3 is TGTGCCAGTAGTATATGGGGAGGAGGGGACAATGAGCAGTTCTTC. Translated: CASSIWGGGDNEQFF. The V gene is TRBV19, the J gene TRBJ2-1; a possible D gene is TRBD2 (6 bases). Trimming removed 2 bases from V and 5 bases from J, with 13 bases in between. This CDR3 region has 15 residues. CDR1 LNHDA and CDR2 SQIVND come from the germline V gene (reference sequence).

The chain joins TRBV27 to TRBJ2-5; a weak D match, TRBD2 (6 bases). Germline-derived CDR1 and CDR2 are MNHEY and SMNVEV (reference sequence). Trimming stripped 3 bases from V and 2 bases from J, with 13 bases between. The CDR3 has 15 amino acids. This CDR3 reads CASSFWVSGQETQYF. CDR3 DNA: TGTGCCAGCAGTTTTTGGGTTAGCGGACAAGAGACCCAGTACTTC.

J is TRBJ1-1 and V is TRBV5-1; 9 nucleotides agree with TRBD1. With 4 bases clipped from V and 7 bases from J, the junction kept 5 bases outside the gene matches. This CDR3 has 13 residues. Germline assignment: CDR1 SGHRS and CDR2 YFSETQ. CDR3 bases: TGCGCCAGCAGCCTCGGGACAGGGAATGAAGCTTTCTTT. This codes for CASSLGTGNEAFF.

V and J are TRBV21-1 and TRBJ1-4. TRBV21-1 is marked as a pseudogene. The CDR3 length is 17 residues. CDR3 in DNA: TGTGCCAGCAGCAAAGGGGAGGGGGTAACAACTAATGAAAAACTGTTTTTT. It is translated as CASSKGEGVTTNEKLFF.